A single sample gave rise to the 24 T cell receptor beta chains below, sequenced in a study of control samples from healthy donors and cancer patients. The protocol was immunoSEQ multiplex PCR, while the TCRdb copy is restricted to in-frame clones and leaves out a portion. The profile covers fewer than 120,000 clones, with 88% appearing a single time and 3.5% to 4.5% taken by the ten largest. The sample was PBMCs. Receptors were obtained from a woman between 55 and 75 years old with lung cancer.

This clone was recorded once. This rearrangement joins TRBV5-4 to TRBJ2-1; D may match TRBD1 or TRBD2 (5 bases each). V was trimmed by 6 bases and J by 0 bases, leaving 13 bases between them. The CDR3 consists of 15 residues. The germline CDR1 and CDR2 sequences are SGHNT and YYREEE (reference sequence). The CDR3 region is CASNRDGGSYNEQFF. The DNA of the CDR3 is TGTGCCAGCAACCGGGACGGCGGCTCCTACAATGAGCAGTTCTTC.

This chain uses TRBV2 with TRBJ1-1; D ambiguous. The germline gives CDR1 SNHLY, CDR2 FYNNEI. This CDR3 spans 11 amino acids. Trimming took 4 bases from V and 8 from J, leaving 8 bases between them. CDR3 loop: CASSGTLEAFF. The CDR3 DNA follows: TGTGCCAGCAGTGGGACTTTGGAAGCTTTCTTT.

The chain joins TRBV10-1 to TRBJ2-5; 7 bases agree with TRBD2. This CDR3 contains 15 residues. Germline CDR1 WNHNN, CDR2 SYGVQD (reference sequence). Trimming took 2 bases from V and 2 from J; bases not matched to a gene: 5. CDR3: CASSEASGVQETQYF. The CDR3 nucleotides read TGCGCCAGCAGTGAGGCTAGCGGAGTTCAAGAGACCCAGTACTTC.

The V and J genes are TRBV7-8 and TRBJ2-5, with TRBD2 identical over 8 bases. Germline V gene data show CDR1 as SGHVS and CDR2 as FQNEAQ. The CDR3 sequence is 14 residues long. With V trimmed by 8 bases and J by 4 bases, 9 bases remained unmatched. CDR3 loop: CASSRRGGGETQYF. CDR3 DNA sequence: TGTGCCAGCTCCCGTCGGGGGGGAGGAGAGACCCAGTACTTC.

This CDR3 reads CASSLAAANYGYTF. CDR3 bases: TGTGCCAGCAGCTTAGCGGCAGCTAACTATGGCTACACCTTC. V usage is TRBV7-9 and J usage is TRBJ1-2, with D hard to call. Deletions cut 0 bases from V and 0 bases from J, with 5 bases between. This CDR3 has 14 residues. Germline values: CDR1 SEHNR, CDR2 FQNEAQ (reference sequence).

The CDR3 reads CASSLPRDANEQFF. The CDR3, as DNA: TGTGCCAGCAGCTTACCCCGGGACGCTAATGAGCAGTTCTTC. The V call is TRBV11-3, the J call TRBJ2-1; tentatively, D is TRBD1 or TRBD2 (5 bases each). V was pared by 2 bases and J by 7 bases, with 12 bases between. CDR3 size: 14 residues. The germline V gene has CDR1 SGHNT and CDR2 YENEEA.

The CDR3 here is CASSAKGLAGVAEQYF. The CDR3 coding sequence is TGTGCCAGCAGCGCAAAGGGACTAGCGGGAGTTGCCGAGCAGTACTTC. The chain couples TRBV7-9 to TRBJ2-7; TRBD2 aligns across 14 bases. From germline, CDR1 is SEHNR and CDR2 FQNEAQ (reference sequence). V was pared by 5 bases and J by 6 bases, with 9 bases of the junction left unmatched. The CDR3 sequence is 16 residues long.

This chain uses TRBV4-2 with TRBJ2-5; TRBD1 matches 10 bases. This CDR3 is built from 15 residues. V lost 0 bases and J lost 5; bases outside the gene matches: 3. Germline CDR1 and CDR2: LGHNA and YNFKEQ. CDR3 amino acids: CASSQERTGGETQYF. The CDR3 DNA reads TGTGCCAGCAGCCAAGAGAGGACAGGGGGGGAGACCCAGTACTTC.

V usage is TRBV7-8 and J usage is TRBJ1-1, with 9 bases fitting TRBD1. Germline assignment: CDR1 SGHVS and CDR2 FQNEAQ. This CDR3 has 17 amino acids. V gave up 1 base and J gave up 0 bases; unmatched junction bases: 6. The CDR3 coding sequence is TGTGCCAGCAGCTTAGTAGGGACAGGGACAATGAACACTGAAGCTTTCTTT. Translating gives CASSLVGTGTMNTEAFF.

The chain joins TRBV24-1 to TRBJ1-2; D is uncertain. The CDR3 runs to 14 residues. Between the trimmed V and J ends, which lost 3 bases and 0 bases, there was a span of 7 bases. Per germline, CDR1 KGHDR and CDR2 SFDVKD. CDR3 coding DNA: TGTGCCACCAGTGATCGGGCTGCTAACTATGGCTACACCTTC. It is translated as CATSDRAANYGYTF.

The J gene is TRBJ1-1, the V gene TRBV5-5, with D possibly being TRBD1 (6 bases). The CDR3 spans 15 residues. Deletions cut 2 bases from V and 3 bases from J, with 14 bases between. Germline-derived CDR1 and CDR2 are SGHKS and YYEKEE (reference sequence). This chain's CDR3 is CASSFGQGLHTEAFF. The CDR3 DNA sequence: TGTGCCAGCAGCTTTGGGCAGGGGCTTCACACTGAAGCTTTCTTT.

The rearrangement uses TRBV12-3 or TRBV12-4 and TRBJ2-7, with no clear D. The CDR3 is made up of 12 amino acids. The V end was cut by 3 bases, the J end by 1 base, with 4 bases between. CDR3 DNA: TGTGCCAGCAGTTTCCGTTCCTACGAGCAGTACTTC. Protein: CASSFRSYEQYF.

This clone was detected once. The chain is built from TRBV6-4 and TRBJ2-3; D is possibly TRBD1 (6 bases). Germline values: CDR1 MRHNA, CDR2 SNTAGT. The CDR3 extends over 13 amino acids. V lost 0 bases to trimming and J lost 6 bases, with 7 bases between them. CDR3 region: CASSDSRGDTQYF. Written as DNA, the CDR3 is TGTGCCAGCAGTGACTCGAGGGGGGATACGCAGTATTTT.

Within the sample, this clone is medium-sized. One end of the junction does not line up with germline, which may come from a read error. The V gene is TRBV7-6, the J gene TRBJ2-1, with 14 bases identical to TRBD2. Germline V gene data show CDR1 as SGHVS and CDR2 as FNYEAQ. The CDR3 covers 16 residues. CDR3: CATSRLAGGQGDEQFF. The CDR3 nucleotides are TGTGCCACCAGCCGACTAGCGGGGGGGCAAGGGGACGAGCAGTTCTTC.

The gene calls are TRBV19 and TRBJ1-1; D is unresolved. The length of the CDR3 is 14 residues. Germline lookup yields CDR1 LNHDA and CDR2 SQIVND (reference sequence). The V end lost 5 bases, the J end lost 0 bases, and 10 bases lay between the germline ends. The CDR3 reads CASSDGLMNTEAFF. The CDR3 nucleotides read TGTGCCAGTAGTGACGGCCTAATGAACACTGAAGCTTTCTTT.

The chain has TRBV29-1 and TRBJ1-5, with TRBD1 as a possible D gene (6 bases). The germline CDR1 and CDR2 sequences are SQVTM and ANQGSEA. Between the trimmed V and J ends, which lost 5 bases and 3 bases, there was a span of 14 bases. The CDR3 is 14 amino acids. The chain's CDR3 is CSVSWTENNQPQHF. The CDR3 coding sequence is TGCAGCGTTAGTTGGACAGAGAACAATCAGCCCCAGCATTTT.

The V gene is TRBV19, the J gene TRBJ1-5; tentatively, D is TRBD1 (5 bases). Trimming pared 9 bases from V and 2 bases from J, leaving 14 bases between. Germline V gives CDR1 LNHDA, CDR2 SQIVND (reference sequence). This CDR3 is 14 amino acids long. This CDR3 is CASSEGFGNQPQHF. CDR3 nucleotide sequence: TGTGCCAGCTCGGAGGGGTTTGGCAATCAGCCCCAGCATTTT.

The rearrangement links TRBV5-6 to TRBJ1-2; D unresolved. The CDR3 runs to 12 residues. V lost 4 bases, J lost 4 bases, and 8 bases lay in between. Germline assignment: CDR1 SGHDT and CDR2 YYEEEE. This CDR3 is CASSMIPYGYTF. CDR3 bases: TGTGCCAGCAGCATGATTCCCTATGGCTACACCTTC.

This clone has just one count. This chain uses TRBV27 with TRBJ2-1; tentatively, D is TRBD1 (6 bases). The V end was cut by 9 bases, the J end by 4 bases, with 19 bases between. This CDR3 comprises 15 residues. The germline V gene encodes CDR1 MNHEY and CDR2 SMNVEV (reference sequence). This chain's CDR3 is CASSHRAVGYNEQFF. DNA of the CDR3: TGTGCCAGTTCCCACAGGGCGGTAGGATACAATGAGCAGTTCTTC.

This clone was observed once. The V gene is TRBV4-1, the J gene TRBJ1-1; D is unclear. Germline CDR1 reads MGHRA; CDR2 reads YSYEKL. The V end lost 3 bases, the J end lost 5 bases, and 25 bases lay between the germline ends. The CDR3 is made up of 18 amino acids. In DNA, the CDR3 is TGCGCCAGCAGCCATGCCTTCGGGGAGTTCGGTCGGAGGACTGAAGCTTTCTTT. It codes for CASSHAFGEFGRRTEAFF.

The V gene is TRBV5-1, the J gene TRBJ2-7, with D perhaps being TRBD1 or TRBD2 (6 bases each). Trimming shortened V by 0 bases and J by 6 bases, and 7 bases separated the two germline ends. CDR1 and CDR2 from the germline V gene are SGHRS and YFSETQ. CDR3 length: 12 amino acids. Here the CDR3 DNA reads TGCGCCAGCAGCTTGGAGGGGGGCGAGCAGTACTTC. Its translation is CASSLEGGEQYF. The full variable domain, completed using reference TRBV5-1 and TRBJ2-7, is KAGVTQTPRYLIKTRGQQVTLSCSPISGHRSVSWYQQTPGQGLQFLFEYFSETQRNKGNFPGRFSGRQFSNSRSEMNVSTLELGDSALYLCASSLEGGEQYFGPGTRLTVT.

The CDR3: CASSLAFSGSGNEQFF. The CDR3, as DNA: TGTGCCAGCAGCTTGGCCTTTAGCGGGAGTGGCAATGAGCAGTTCTTC. The chain uses TRBV5-4 and TRBJ2-1, with TRBD2 matching 9 bases. The CDR3 runs 16 residues. Germline CDR1 is SGHNT and CDR2 is YYREEE (reference sequence). J was trimmed by 6 bases and V by 0 bases; bases with no gene match: 7. The full variable domain, completed using reference TRBV5-4 and TRBJ2-1, is ETGVTQSPTHLIKTRGQQVTLRCSSQSGHNTVSWYQQALGQGPQFIFQYYREEENGRGNFPPRFSGLQFPNYSSELNVNALELDDSALYLCASSLAFSGSGNEQFFGPGTRLTVL.

The J gene is TRBJ2-3, the V gene TRBV5-1; 13 nucleotides agree with TRBD2. Germline values: CDR1 SGHRS, CDR2 YFSETQ. V shed 2 bases, J shed 4 bases, and the junction held 7 bases outside the gene matches. CDR3 length: 17 residues. CDR3 protein: CASSFSGLAGEADTQYF. The CDR3 DNA sequence: TGCGCCAGCAGCTTTTCCGGACTAGCGGGAGAAGCAGATACGCAGTATTTT.

V and J are TRBV28 and TRBJ2-3; D possibly uses TRBD1 or TRBD2 (5 bases each). CDR1 is MDHEN, CDR2 SYDVKM, per germline. This CDR3 is built from 16 residues. The germline V and J ends were trimmed by 1 base and 5 bases, with 16 bases remaining between them. The CDR3 here is CASSLFRALEGDTQYF. The CDR3 DNA follows: TGTGCCAGCAGTTTATTCAGGGCCCTTGAGGGAGATACGCAGTATTTT. The whole variable domain, filled in from reference TRBV28 and TRBJ2-3, reads DVKVTQSSRYLVKRTGEKVFLECVQDMDHENMFWYRQDPGLGLRLIYFSYDVKMKEKGDIPEGYSVSREKKERFSLILESASTNQTSMYLCASSLFRALEGDTQYFGPGTRLTVL.